This T cell receptor beta chain was captured by sequencing in a study of cytomegalovirus exposure and HLA in healthy donors. Overall study results and limits: An analysis was carried out later, and it reportedly showed fewer N-insertions in an Asian-associated ancestry cluster than the approximately 670-donor mean. Productive rates of about 87% or about 30% were seen for most TCR beta V segments in an earlier analysis.

Of note for this clone: Its antigen is still unknown.

Germline CDR1 is SQVTM and CDR2 is ANQGSEA. V was pared by 8 bases and J by 4 bases, with 5 bases of the junction left unmatched. This CDR3 is 12 amino acids long. With 60 Vbeta and 13 Jbeta primers, the PCR was carried out. Sequencing was performed with immunoSEQ multiplex PCR; in TCRdb, only in-frame clones are kept and a portion is missing. The sample has roughly 97,000 clones; around 10% are singletons. Sequenced: PBMCs. The source is a man between 35 and 55 years old in good health and CMV-seropositive. The chain carries TRBV29-1 and TRBJ2-1; 7 bases match TRBD2. CDR3: CSTLAAYNEQFF. The CDR3 DNA reads TGCAGCACTCTAGCGGCATACAATGAGCAGTTCTTC.